Listed here are 25 T cell receptor beta chains from one sample, sequenced in a study of blood T cell repertoires in COVID-19. Measured with immunoSEQ multiplex PCR; TCRdb has only the in-frame clones, and not every one. The data show about 65,000 clones, approximately 93% seen once. Sequenced input: peripheral blood. The source of these receptors is a man aged 65 to 79 with active COVID-19.

The V gene is TRBV5-1, the J gene TRBJ2-2; TRBD1 is a possible D gene (5 bases). V shed 4 bases and J shed 0 bases, with 7 bases lying between them. This CDR3 is built from 14 residues. In germline, CDR1 is SGHRS, CDR2 YFSETQ. CDR3 coding DNA: TGCGCCAGCAGCACGACAGCGAACACCGGGGAGCTGTTTTTT. This gives the protein CASSTTANTGELFF.

The CDR3 bases are TGCGCCAGCAGCTCAGGACAGGCCACGGCCGAGCAGTACTTC. Protein product: CASSSGQATAEQYF. The rearrangement uses TRBV5-1 and TRBJ2-7, with 7 bases that match TRBD1. CDR3 size: 14 residues. V was pared by 3 bases and J by 6 bases, with 9 bases of the junction left unmatched. Germline values: CDR1 SGHRS, CDR2 YFSETQ.

The chain employs TRBV3-1 (or the pseudogene TRBV3-2) and TRBJ1-2; 10 nucleotides agree with TRBD1. With V trimmed by 4 bases and J by 4 bases, 9 bases remained unmatched. The CDR3 contains 16 residues. Germline CDR1 LGHDT, CDR2 YNNKEL (reference sequence). In DNA, the CDR3 is TGTGCCAGCAGCCCCCAGCCGGGACAGGGGCCCTATGGCTACACCTTC. It codes for CASSPQPGQGPYGYTF.

This sequence joins TRBV6-5 and TRBJ2-3, with D possibly TRBD1 on 6 matching bases. With 6 bases removed from V and 4 bases from J, the gap between germline ends came to 17 bases. This CDR3 is built from 15 residues. Germline V gene data show CDR1 as MNHEY and CDR2 as SVGAGI. CDR3 amino acids: CASRRQGYGADTQYF. In DNA, the CDR3 is TGTGCCAGCAGGCGTCAGGGGTACGGCGCAGATACGCAGTATTTT.

This clone was seen just once. V gene TRBV13 combines with J gene TRBJ1-4, with 7 bases aligning to TRBD1. The CDR3 is 15 amino acids. Germline values: CDR1 PRHDT, CDR2 FYEKMQ (reference sequence). With V trimmed by 5 bases and J by 5 bases, 8 bases remained unmatched. Written as DNA, the CDR3 is TGTGCCAGCAGCGTCCGGGACAGTGGAAATGAAAAACTGTTTTTT. Protein product: CASSVRDSGNEKLFF.

The V gene is TRBV12-5, the J gene TRBJ2-2, with 7 bases that match TRBD1. With V trimmed by 2 bases and J by 7 bases, 13 bases remained unmatched. CDR1 is LGHNT and CDR2 is FRNRAP in the germline V gene. CDR3 size: 17 residues. DNA for the CDR3: TGTGCTAGTGGTTTGCAACAGGGGCCCACATTGAGCGGGGAGCTGTTTTTT. It encodes CASGLQQGPTLSGELFF.

The rearrangement links TRBV6-5 to TRBJ1-2, with 7 bases fitting TRBD1. The CDR3 runs 14 residues. Germline assignment: CDR1 MNHEY and CDR2 SVGAGI. V was clipped by 6 bases and J by 0 bases; unmatched bases: 4. For the CDR3, the DNA is TGTGCCAGCAGAGCCGGGACAGCTAACTATGGCTACACCTTC. It codes for CASRAGTANYGYTF.

This chain joins TRBV7-2 and TRBJ1-3, with 8 nucleotides matching TRBD1. Losses at the gene ends were 3 bases for V and 10 bases for J; bases not matched to a gene: 5. Germline V CDR1 and CDR2: SGHTA, FQGNSA. The length of the CDR3 is 13 residues. The CDR3 here is CASSLGTGGTIYF. Here the CDR3 DNA reads TGTGCCAGCAGCTTGGGAACAGGGGGTACCATATATTTT. The full variable domain, its missing parts supplied by reference TRBV7-2 and TRBJ1-3, is GAGVSQSPSNKVTEKGKDVELRCDPISGHTALYWYRQSLGQGLEFLIYFQGNSAPDKSGLPSDRFSAERTGGSVSTLTIQRTQQEDSAVYLCASSLGTGGTIYFGEGSWLTVV.

This chain connects TRBV19 to TRBJ1-2, with 8 positions matching TRBD1. V lost 9 bases, J lost 0 bases, and 3 bases stayed unmatched. CDR3 size: 13 residues. CDR1 is LNHDA and CDR2 is SQIVND in the germline V gene (reference sequence). CDR3 DNA sequence: TGTGCCAGCCGGGACAGGACTAACTATGGCTACACCTTC. Its translation: CASRDRTNYGYTF.

This clone was observed once. V is TRBV19 and J is TRBJ2-1; 9 bases align to TRBD2. V lost 3 bases, J lost 5 bases, and 8 bases stayed unmatched. Looked up from germline, CDR1 is LNHDA and CDR2 is SQIVND (reference sequence). The CDR3 extends over 16 amino acids. The CDR3 DNA reads TGTGCCAGTAGTATCTTTAGCGGGGGACAAAACAATGAGCAGTTCTTC. Protein product: CASSIFSGGQNNEQFF. Full variable domain (remainder filled in from reference TRBV19 and TRBJ2-1): DGGITQSPKYLFRKEGQNVTLSCEQNLNHDAMYWYRQDPGQGLRLIYYSQIVNDFQKGDIAEGYSVSREKKESFPLTVTSAQKNPTAFYLCASSIFSGGQNNEQFFGPGTRLTVL.

This chain connects TRBV7-7 to TRBJ2-3; D call uncertain. The CDR3 has 13 amino acids. CDR1 is SSHAT, CDR2 FNYEAQ, per germline (reference sequence). CDR3 sequence (DNA): TGTGCTAGCTCCAGCGACCTTTTAGATACGCAGTATTTT. Residues: CASSSDLLDTQYF. The full variable domain, with the rest looked up from reference TRBV7-7 and TRBJ2-3, is GAGVSQSPRYKVTKRGQDVTLRCDPISSHATLYWYQQALGQGPEFLTYFNYEAQPDKSGLPSDRFSAERPEGSISTLTIQRTEQRDSAMYRCASSSDLLDTQYFGPGTRLTVL.

This CDR3 is CASSQGAGYSNQPQHF. The DNA of the CDR3 is TGTGCCAGCAGCCAAGGGGCAGGGTATAGCAATCAGCCCCAGCATTTT. This chain joins TRBV3-1 (or the pseudogene TRBV3-2) and TRBJ1-5, with D perhaps matching TRBD1 (5 bases). The ends were cut back, 1 base at V and 0 bases at J, with 10 bases in the middle. From germline, CDR1 is LGHDT and CDR2 YNNKEL (reference sequence). This CDR3 has 16 residues.

V gene TRBV2 combines with J gene TRBJ1-2, with a tentative D call TRBD1 (6 bases). CDR1 and CDR2 (germline): SNHLY, FYNNEI. With 6 bases removed from V and 5 bases from J, the gap between germline ends came to 10 bases. The CDR3 spans 12 residues. CDR3 sequence (DNA): TGTGCCAGCAGGCCAGGGGCTTATGGCTACACCTTC. It codes for CASRPGAYGYTF.

The chain carries TRBV10-2 and TRBJ2-2; the D gene is possibly TRBD1 (6 bases). The CDR3 covers 15 residues. V lost 6 bases, J lost 2 bases, and 13 bases lay in between. Germline-derived CDR1 and CDR2 are WSHSY and SAAADI. This CDR3 reads CASRETGYNTGELFF. DNA of the CDR3: TGCGCCAGCAGGGAGACAGGTTACAACACCGGGGAGCTGTTTTTT.

The rearrangement uses TRBV25-1 and TRBJ2-1; 8 bases are shared with TRBD2. The CDR3 sequence is 15 residues long. The junction had 5 bases not matched to a gene; V was cut back by 1 base and J by 6 bases. Germline CDR1 reads MGHDK; CDR2 reads SYGVNS. The CDR3 region is CASSESASGFNEQFF. As DNA, the CDR3 is TGTGCCAGCAGTGAATCGGCTAGCGGGTTCAATGAGCAGTTCTTC.

V is TRBV28 and J is TRBJ1-2; 9 bases are shared with TRBD1. With 6 bases clipped from V and 6 bases from J, the junction kept 8 bases outside the gene matches. The CDR3 loop spans 14 amino acids. CDR1 is MDHEN, CDR2 SYDVKM, per germline. The CDR3 loop is CASRPDRGMDGYTF. In DNA, the CDR3 is TGTGCCAGCAGACCGGACAGGGGAATGGATGGCTACACCTTC.

This clone has only one observation. The chain uses TRBV25-1 and TRBJ1-2; a possible D gene is TRBD1 (6 bases). The CDR3 extends over 16 amino acids. V dropped 5 bases and J dropped 4 bases, with 20 bases sitting between them. Germline loops: CDR1 MGHDK, CDR2 SYGVNS. CDR3 in amino acids: CASSLGMGAAGYGYTF. The CDR3 nucleotides read TGTGCCAGCAGTTTGGGTATGGGGGCGGCGGGCTATGGCTACACCTTC.

This chain uses TRBV24-1 with TRBJ1-5, with a tentative D call TRBD1 (5 bases). The CDR3 is 20 amino acids. Germline V gene sequence: CDR1 KGHDR, CDR2 SFDVKD. V was trimmed by 8 bases and J by 0 bases, leaving 28 bases between them. The CDR3 here is CATKRNPGHPNVSSNQPQHF. The CDR3 nucleotides are TGTGCCACCAAGAGGAACCCTGGACACCCGAACGTTTCTAGCAATCAGCCCCAGCATTTT.

The chain recombines TRBV7-6 with TRBJ2-2; possibly TRBD2 for D (6 bases). Germline V lookup: CDR1 SGHVS, CDR2 FNYEAQ. The CDR3 loop spans 15 amino acids. Trimming took 6 bases from V and 6 from J, leaving 17 bases between them. The CDR3 region is CASRSGTSPSGELFF. The DNA for the CDR3 is TGTGCCAGCAGGTCCGGGACTTCACCCTCCGGGGAGCTGTTTTTT.

The genes are TRBV7-9 and TRBJ1-4, with 8 bases fitting TRBD1. Unmatched junction bases numbered 5, after V lost 4 bases and J lost 7 bases. The CDR3 is 14 residues long. The germline gives CDR1 SEHNR, CDR2 FQNEAQ (reference sequence). The CDR3 coding sequence is TGTGCCAGCAGCTCAGACAGGGGAGCTGAAAAACTGTTTTTT. Its translation: CASSSDRGAEKLFF.

The genes are TRBV5-1 and TRBJ2-3; TRBD2 is a possible D gene (6 bases). The V end was cut by 3 bases, the J end by 4 bases, with 18 bases between. Germline lookup yields CDR1 SGHRS and CDR2 YFSETQ. The CDR3 has 16 residues. CDR3 in DNA: TGCGCCAGCAGCTCCCCCCAGGGAGGATTGGCAGATACGCAGTATTTT. Translation gives CASSSPQGGLADTQYF.

V and J are TRBV7-2 and TRBJ2-2; 8 bases are a match to TRBD1. Germline trimming cut 1 base from V and 8 bases from J; bases unmatched to any gene: 9. CDR3 length equals 16 residues. Germline values: CDR1 SGHTA, CDR2 FQGNSA. Here the CDR3 reads CASSLEGQGRAGELFF. CDR3 DNA sequence: TGTGCCAGCAGCTTAGAAGGACAGGGACGTGCTGGGGAGCTGTTTTTT.

The rearrangement links TRBV19 to TRBJ2-2, with 8 bases that match TRBD1. Looked up from germline, CDR1 is LNHDA and CDR2 is SQIVND (reference sequence). The V and J ends lost 7 bases and 1 base, in that order; junction bases with no gene match: 5. The CDR3 has 15 residues. The CDR3 is CASNPGTGNTGELFF. DNA for the CDR3: TGTGCCAGTAACCCCGGGACAGGGAACACCGGGGAGCTGTTTTTT.

The chain joins TRBV7-9 to TRBJ2-5, with D possibly matching TRBD1 (5 bases). The CDR3 totals 15 residues. Trimming removed 1 base from V and 7 bases from J, with 16 bases in between. CDR1 SEHNR and CDR2 FQNEAQ come from the germline V gene (reference sequence). The CDR3 DNA reads TGTGCCAGCAGCTTAGGTGGCACCCTTAGGGGGACCCAGTACTTC. Translation gives CASSLGGTLRGTQYF.

This CDR3 is CASSPPVRGTDTQYF. The CDR3 DNA sequence: TGTGCCAGCTCACCCCCCGTCCGGGGAACAGATACGCAGTATTTT. This rearrangement joins TRBV18 to TRBJ2-3; possibly TRBD2 for D (5 bases). The ends were cut back, 3 bases at V and 3 bases at J, with 13 bases in the middle. Germline lookup yields CDR1 KGHSH and CDR2 LQKENI. This CDR3 contains 15 residues.